This T cell receptor beta chain was identified during a study of T cell repertoires in cytomegalovirus infection. On the study more broadly: Matching HLA type, along with CMV infection, was indicated by public TCR beta signatures. Study-level results: HLA-C-restricted, CMV-specific TCR beta clonotypes were dominant ex vivo.

This clonotype was seen repeatedly, ten times or more. What it recognizes is unknown. From the reads, TCRdb called clonotypes with MiXCR, one entry per CDR3 protein. The table shows approximately 990,000 distinct CDR3 sequences, with approximately 32% occurring only once. This clonotype originated in a human donor in good health (CMV status not recorded). Some clones in this sample may be carry-over from other donors' samples. Source: cultured CD8+ T cells from PBMCs, taken from culture after CMV antigen stimulation.

CDR3 nucleotide sequence: TGTGCCAGCAGTCCGGGGGGGGTTGAGACCCAGTACTTC. It yields the protein CASSPGGVETQYF. This sequence joins TRBV25-1 and TRBJ2-5; TRBD2 aligns across 8 bases. Trimming at V came to 5 bases and at J to 5 bases, leaving 4 bases not matched to a gene. This CDR3 spans 13 amino acids. The germline V gene encodes CDR1 MGHDK and CDR2 SYGVNS.